This T cell receptor (beta chain) was identified during a study of cytomegalovirus exposure and HLA in healthy donors (dated by TCRdb to 2015 to 2018). About the investigation overall: According to an earlier analysis of 450 to 650 of the donors, 150 million to 200 million T cells yielded 117 million unique TCR beta sequences and 276 Gb of sequence data. Roughly 290 gigabases of sequencing data and around 85 million unique TCR sequences made up an early release that covered nearly 650 HLA-typed donors. Of the roughly 400 genotyped donors, around 81% fell in the genetic ancestry cluster associated with self-reported Caucasian donors. The study aimed to test whether signatures of past pathogen exposure could be identified by cataloging public T cell receptors. Using immunosequencing, the study profiled T cell repertoires from fewer than 700 subjects and related those repertoires to cytomegalovirus serostatus. Along with the approximately 600-subject first cohort, a separate validation cohort of over a hundred different subjects was used. The study combined high-throughput TCR immunosequencing, statistical association of individual TCRs with disease status, and machine learning to predict cytomegalovirus infection status. A later analysis re-examined previously published TCR beta repertoires from about 670 donors and added high-resolution HLA genotyping to investigate patterns of TCR occurrence. The later analysis used no new phenotypic data to find candidate immune exposures, relying instead on TCR beta sequences and their occurrence across donors. An earlier analysis of 587 of the donors used high-throughput TCR beta sequencing to judge whether each TCR beta V gene segment behaved as functional or pseudogenic. Donor age, sex, ethnicity and CMV serostatus were collected together with the repertoire data. Genome-wide SNP genotypes for about 65% of the 666 donors were used in a later genetic analysis, which treated that subset as a discovery cohort. Every discovery cohort repertoire had been produced on one sequencing platform. HLA typing included class I and class II loci at four-digit resolution. The number of typed donors differed by locus: about 620-640 for A, B, C, DRB1 and DQB1; 522 for DQA1; 600 to 610 for DPA1; and about 450 for DPB1. A few DR-DQ haplotypes were treated as single units for association and clustering because of strong linkage in the cohort. Across about 370 genotyped donors of the cohort, an average of about 250,000 unique TCR beta nucleotide sequences per donor were sequenced, and roughly a sixth of those sequences were non-productive. The investigation overall reported the following: Some IMGT-functional V segments, including TRBV6-2 and TRBV6-3, could not be distinguished by the 87-base-pair reads and were therefore excluded. According to a later genetic analysis, donors in an Asian-associated ancestry cluster had fewer N-insertions in productive TCRs than the approximately 610-donor mean. V-gene and J-gene trimming of TCR beta chains was associated with a missense DCLRE1C variant in a later genetic analysis, and the association was replicated in an independent cohort. The only immune exposure information available for the cohort was CMV serostatus. Specific HLA alleles were associated with around 18,000 TCR beta sequences at a false discovery rate of 0.05 in a later analysis. While some public TCRs were present in many individuals, most TCR sequences turned up only very rarely across donors. According to the authors, the approach could potentially be generalized to other disease states and immunological phenotypes. A total of 164 TCR beta chains were listed by the study as associated with cytomegalovirus. Compared with equally common non-associated chains, HLA-associated TCR beta chains in a later analysis were more clonally expanded and had lower generation probabilities. Presence/absence analyses assumed roughly uniform sequencing depth across donors, an assumption that may not hold. The cohort was sequenced for TCR beta chains only, and without alpha or paired-chain data the features that could be detected were limited. A cluster of highly shared sequence variants was judged likely to represent a technical artifact of the sequencing pipeline. A later analysis found that TCR association rates varied across HLA loci, with DRB1 alleles showing the most associated TCRs and HLA-C alleles the fewest. When HLA alleles, especially DR and DQ, strongly co-occurred, attributing TCR associations to individual alleles was difficult. HLA typing was unavailable for some donors at each locus, so association tests used only the typed subset. In vitro tests confirmed that a few of the cytomegalovirus-associated TCR beta chains recognize cytomegalovirus antigens. A further reported finding was that TCR beta sequences accurately predicted the HLA-A and HLA-B alleles for most subjects in the first cohort. The earlier analysis of 587 of the donors excluded approximately 17 rarely observed V segments, including chromosome 9 orphons, because counts were too low. The classifier was reported to diagnose cytomegalovirus status with high specificity and sensitivity in both the original and validation cohorts. In an earlier analysis of more than 450 of the donors, most TCR beta V segments were observed in productive rearrangements about 87% or about 30% of the time, broadly matching IMGT annotations. Linkage disequilibrium might explain the correlated functional status among segregating V segments, but an unknown experimental factor could not be excluded. In a later analysis, most CMV-associated TCR beta chains were found to appear HLA-restricted, with HLA associations seemingly driven largely by CMV exposure. According to a later analysis, parvovirus B19, influenza, CMV and Epstein-Barr virus appeared linked to several top co-occurrence clusters.

Receptor libraries were prepared by the immunoSEQ multiplex PCR assay. A mixture of 60 forward primers for TCR Vbeta segments and 13 reverse primers for TCR Jbeta segments was used in the multiplex PCR. The CDR3 region of rearranged TCR beta genes was amplified from genomic DNA by a multiplex PCR assay. The amplified TCR beta libraries were sequenced on the Illumina HiSeq System as 87-base-pair reads. The original methods were these. Across the 700 or so repertoires, a later analysis counted tens of millions of unique TCR beta chains, around 11 million of which were shared by at least two donors. To remove PCR and sequencing errors, raw reads were error-corrected and collapsed into unique sequences using a nearest-neighbor algorithm that merged closely related sequences. To assign V, D and J gene segments, CDR3 sequences were aligned to IMGT reference sequences. For a sequence to be retained, at least a six-nucleotide match to both a V gene segment and a J gene segment was required. Rearrangements were called productive when the CDR3 lacked stop codons and stayed in frame with V and J; all others were non-productive. CDR3 was defined by IMGT convention, running from the second conserved V-encoded cysteine to the conserved J-encoded phenylalanine. The earlier analysis of 587 of the donors excluded any sequence lacking an unambiguous match to a single V gene segment. An earlier analysis of roughly 590 of the donors called V segments functional above 56.7% productive rearrangements and segregating when the between-donor standard deviation exceeded 5%. A statistical classification framework was developed to diagnose cytomegalovirus status using the catalog of TCR beta chain sequences. In a later analysis, TCR nucleotide sequences were compared against IMGT/GENE-DB human TR gene sequences so that V and J genes could be assigned. A later analysis assigned CDR3 sequences and most-parsimonious VDJ recombination scenarios with the TCRdist pipeline. In a later analysis, every TCR beta chain was defined by the combination of its CDR3 amino acid sequence and its V-gene family, and reads without a unique V-gene family were dropped. To address suspected cross-contamination and a sequencing artifact, a later analysis removed under 600 highly shared, low-generation-probability nucleotide sequences. In a later analysis, a clonal expansion index for each public chain was calculated from normalized within-repertoire ranks of inferred template counts. In a later analysis, generation probabilities were computed with a VDJ recombination model fitted to out-of-frame rearrangements, and the resulting probabilities were checked against IGoR. Hypergeometric tests were used in a later analysis to score TCR-TCR, TCR-HLA and TCR-CMV co-occurrence, with a repertoire-size bias correction applied to the TCR pairs. In a later analysis, false discovery rates were estimated by permuting HLA or CMV assignments 20 times. In a later analysis, co-occurring TCRs were grouped with DBSCAN, and TCRdist sequence similarity was added when clustering was performed within HLA-allele-positive subsets. Repertoires with fewer than 30,000 or more than 120,000 public chains, plus five repertoires with anomalous nucleotide sharing, were excluded from co-occurrence clustering. This is the immuneACCESS table as TCRdb keeps it, with only in-frame sequences that have V and J called. A part of the clones is gone; compared with another copy, unresolved V genes explain less than half, and the rest is unexplained. From that table come the V and J calls and clone size; the DNA was used to work out D and trimming. The sample table records more than 95,000 clones; more than 65% of these occur just once. The biggest ten clones account for over 10% of the sample.

The CDR3 runs 18 amino acids, cysteine and phenylalanine included. Kept here is only the CDR3 DNA, which spans 54 bases and is read in frame from base 1. V loses 6 bases of germline sequence and J loses 4 bases, and the interval between the two ends is 27 bases. In the germline V gene, CDR1 corresponds to KGHSH and CDR2 to LQKENI. Only one count was recorded for this clone. Its antigen is currently not known. Per-base qualities were not stored, and no clone one base away is much larger. In total, approximately 690 healthy bone marrow donors made up the cohort. At the time of sampling, every cohort member was nominally healthy, though immune exposures that went unrecorded were likely present. The donor tested CMV seropositive, placing the donor among the 250 to 300 seropositive members of the cohort. A peripheral blood sample was provided by each donor, and peripheral blood mononuclear cells were used for TCR beta sequencing. The Qiagen DNeasy Blood Extraction Kit was used to extract genomic DNA from the blood cell samples.

The V and J segments used are TRBV18 and TRBJ1-1; TRBD1 is a possible D gene, resting on 6 matching bases. This clonotype was sampled from a woman aged 40 to 50 in good health and CMV-seropositive. Sequenced material: PBMCs. This receptor has the CDR3 CASSLTPPGGGLGTEAFF. The DNA is TGTGCCAGCTCGCTCACCCCACCGGGAGGGGGACTGGGCACTGAAGCTTTCTTT.